This T cell receptor beta chain comes out of a study of T cells in Graves' hyperthyroidism and ophthalmopathy. TCR beta CDR3 region amplification was performed from RNA transcripts. HTBI primers were employed in a first-round RT-PCR of the TCR CDR3. TCRdb re-derived calls from the multiplex PCR reads in MiXCR, one entry per CDR3 protein. The sample holds roughly 640,000 distinct CDR3 sequences; approximately 15% are singletons and the top ten take approximately 3.5%. Diagnosing involved the use of clinical symptoms, serum thyroxine and TRAb, thyroid ultrasound and orbital computed tomography. The PBMCs were taken from approximately 9.7 ml of fresh peripheral blood. This CDR3 has 16 residues. Germline V gene sequence: CDR1 MNHNS, CDR2 SASEGT. Trimming took off 4 bases at V and 2 bases at J, with 15 bases between the two ends. Findings of the study overall: Progression to ophthalmopathy was predicted a median of roughly seven months early. Ophthalmopathy was separated from stable hyperthyroidism by a 13 V-J model.

This clonotype appeared a few times. Its target is not known. This clone may be a read error of a much larger clone one base away. Likely a read error: the CDR3 ends without its conserved phenylalanine or tryptophan. Sequencing was done on a sample of blood. The receptor was isolated from a woman in her thirties or forties with Graves' ophthalmopathy. The chain couples TRBV6-1 to TRBJ1-5, with D uncertain. This CDR3 reads CASSVESGNGNQPQHS. The CDR3 DNA sequence: TGTGCCAGCAGTGTGGAGTCAGGTAATGGCAATCAGCCCCAGCATTCT.